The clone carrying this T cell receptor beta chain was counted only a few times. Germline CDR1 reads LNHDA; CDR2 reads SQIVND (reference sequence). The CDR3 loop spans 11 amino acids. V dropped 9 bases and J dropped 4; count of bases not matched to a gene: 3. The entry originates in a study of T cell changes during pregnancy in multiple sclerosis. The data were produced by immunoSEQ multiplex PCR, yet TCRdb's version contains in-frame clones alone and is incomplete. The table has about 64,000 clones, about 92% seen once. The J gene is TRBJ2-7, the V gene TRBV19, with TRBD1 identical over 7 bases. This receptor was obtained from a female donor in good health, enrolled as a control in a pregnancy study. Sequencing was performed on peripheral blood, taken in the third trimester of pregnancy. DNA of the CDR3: TGTGCCAGCGTACAGGGGTACGAGCAGTACTTC. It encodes CASVQGYEQYF. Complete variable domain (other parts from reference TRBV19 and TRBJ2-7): DGGITQSPKYLFRKEGQNVTLSCEQNLNHDAMYWYRQDPGQGLRLIYYSQIVNDFQKGDIAEGYSVSREKKESFPLTVTSAQKNPTAFYLCASVQGYEQYFGPGTRLTVT.